This entry describes one TCR beta chain. Sequence at one end of the junction differs from germline and may be a read error. TCRdb processed the PCR reads anew with MiXCR; each CDR3 protein has one entry. The profile covers roughly 79,000 distinct CDR3 sequences, with 49% appearing a single time and approximately 10% taken by the ten largest. CDR1 and CDR2 from the germline V gene are SEHNR and FQNEAQ (reference sequence). The CDR3 has 8 residues. This record comes from a study of CDR3 diversity in severe acne. This TCR derives from a male donor with severe acne vulgaris. The rearrangement uses TRBV7-9 and TRBJ1-1; D unresolved. Sequenced: blood. CDR3 amino acids: CASSLDLF. The DNA for the CDR3 is TGTGCCAGCAGCTTAGATCTCTTT.